Listed below are T cell receptor beta chains from one sample, sequenced in a study of cytomegalovirus exposure and HLA in healthy donors. Repertoires were generated with immunoSEQ multiplex PCR, while TCRdb's copy carries only in-frame clones and drops some. Of fewer than 95,000 clones listed, roughly 63% are singletons. Material for sequencing was PBMCs. Receptors originate from a woman between 50 and 59 years old in good health and CMV-seropositive. CDR3s include the opening cysteine and the closing phenylalanine or tryptophan. A D gene is named only where the DNA matches it firmly. Size tells how often a clone was seen (once, few, many) or the class of an expanded clone, and some rows leave it out.

d_call,clone_size,v_call,j_call,cdr3_aa,cdr3_nt
TRBD1,.,TRBV28,TRBJ1-2,CASSLDRGRGYGYTF,TGTGCCAGCAGTTTGGACAGGGGGCGGGGCTATGGCTACACCTTC
.,few,TRBV7-8,TRBJ2-5,CASSFEPGETQYF,TGTGCCAGCAGCTTCGAGCCGGGGGAGACCCAGTACTTC
.,few,TRBV2,TRBJ2-3,CASSDGLATYTDTQYF,TGTGCCAGTAGCGATGGGCTCGCTACTTACACAGATACGCAGTATTTT
.,.,TRBV7-2,TRBJ2-7,CASSLGSMSGEQYF,TGTGCCAGCAGCTTAGGGTCCATGTCAGGCGAGCAGTACTTC
.,.,TRBV11-2,TRBJ2-3,CASSLLADTQYF,TGTGCCAGCAGCCTTCTAGCAGATACGCAGTATTTT
.,.,TRBV28,TRBJ2-1,CASHHGLKEQFF,TGTGCCAGCCACCATGGACTTAAAGAGCAGTTCTTC
.,.,TRBV6-5,TRBJ1-3,CASRLQGWGGNTIYF,TGTGCCAGCAGGCTTCAGGGATGGGGTGGAAACACCATATATTTT
.,few,TRBV6-1,TRBJ1-5,CASSEDRGVNQPQHF,TGTGCCAGCAGTGAAGATCGGGGTGTGAATCAGCCCCAGCATTTT
.,.,TRBV30,TRBJ2-3,CAWRSESLRRYTQYF,TGTGCCTGGAGGTCCGAAAGCTTGCGTCGTTATACGCAGTATTTT
.,.,TRBV6-1,TRBJ2-1,CASSVRGNGYNEQFF,TGTGCCAGCAGTGTCAGGGGTAATGGGTACAATGAGCAGTTCTTC
.,.,TRBV7-2,TRBJ2-7,CASSLERAYEQYF,TGTGCCAGCAGCTTAGAACGAGCCTACGAGCAGTACTTC
.,.,TRBV30,TRBJ1-1,CAWSWTANTEAFF,TGTGCCTGGAGTTGGACAGCAAACACTGAAGCTTTCTTT
.,.,TRBV5-1,TRBJ2-5,CASSSLARSRETQYF,TGCGCCAGCAGCTCTTTAGCTCGATCAAGGGAGACCCAGTACTTC
TRBD2,.,TRBV7-9,TRBJ2-3,CASSHGTSGGTDTQYF,TGTGCCAGCAGCCACGGGACTAGCGGGGGCACAGATACGCAGTATTTT
TRBD2,.,TRBV12-5,TRBJ2-3,CASGRTSGATDTQYF,TGTGCTAGTGGTCGGACTAGCGGGGCCACAGATACGCAGTATTTT
.,.,TRBV5-1,TRBJ2-5,CASSRDLAGNQETQYF,TGCGCCAGCAGCCGGGATTTGGCAGGAAACCAAGAGACCCAGTACTTC
TRBD1,.,TRBV25-1,TRBJ1-2,CASSRQGNGYTF,TGTGCCAGCAGCCGACAGGGGAATGGCTACACCTTC
.,.,TRBV28,TRBJ1-5,CASSLLADNQPQHF,TGTGCCAGCAGTTTATTGGCGGACAATCAGCCCCAGCATTTT
.,.,TRBV28,TRBJ1-1,CASSLTNTEAFF,TGTGCCAGCAGTTTAACTAACACTGAAGCTTTCTTT
.,.,TRBV6-1,TRBJ2-5,CASSKGTPHQETQYF,TGTGCCAGCAGTAAAGGGACACCTCACCAAGAGACCCAGTACTTC
TRBD1,.,TRBV7-9,TRBJ1-2,CASSPPGGDGYGYTF,TGTGCCAGCAGCCCGCCAGGGGGAGATGGCTATGGCTACACCTTC
.,.,TRBV10-3,TRBJ2-7,CAISESRAGSYEQYF,TGTGCCATCAGTGAGTCGAGGGCAGGCTCCTACGAGCAGTACTTC
.,.,TRBV5-6,TRBJ2-5,CASSLEMGLQETQYF,TGTGCCAGCAGCTTGGAGATGGGACTCCAAGAGACCCAGTACTTC
TRBD1,.,TRBV6-5,TRBJ2-3,CASSYSPGGSTDTQYF,TGTGCCAGCAGTTATAGTCCAGGGGGAAGCACAGATACGCAGTATTTT
TRBD2,.,TRBV7-3,TRBJ2-2,CASSLGLAVNTGELFF,TGTGCCAGCAGCTTAGGACTAGCGGTTAACACCGGGGAGCTGTTTTTT
.,.,TRBV7-6,TRBJ1-1,CASSLSPGTTVEAFF,TGTGCCAGCAGCCTATCCCCCGGGACAACGGTTGAAGCTTTCTTT
TRBD2,once,TRBV6-1,TRBJ2-5,CASSEVRTRPRETQYF,TGTGCCAGCAGTGAAGTGAGGACTAGACCCAGGGAGACCCAGTACTTC
.,.,TRBV5-1,TRBJ2-3,CASNSLGGARTDTQYF,TGCGCCAGCAACTCCCTAGGGGGGGCCCGCACAGATACGCAGTATTTT
TRBD1,.,TRBV7-6,TRBJ1-4,CASSQTGGGFVSEKLFF,TGTGCCAGCAGCCAAACAGGGGGTGGGTTCGTCAGTGAAAAACTGTTTTTT
.,.,TRBV2,TRBJ2-1,CASSERSLPPYNEQFF,TGTGCCAGCAGTGAAAGGAGTCTCCCTCCCTACAATGAGCAGTTCTTC
.,.,TRBV5-5,TRBJ1-1,CASRSTGGTEAFF,TGTGCCAGCAGGTCGACGGGGGGCACTGAAGCTTTCTTT
.,few,TRBV5-4,TRBJ1-1,CASSFGGGGTEAFF,TGTGCCAGCAGCTTCGGAGGTGGTGGCACTGAAGCTTTCTTT
.,once,TRBV9,TRBJ2-5,CASSVRAGRETQYF,TGTGCCAGCAGCGTACGGGCAGGGCGGGAGACCCAGTACTTC
TRBD2,few,TRBV7-7,TRBJ2-5,CASSLQAAGETQYF,TGTGCCAGCAGCTTACAGGCAGCGGGGGAGACCCAGTACTTC
TRBD2,.,TRBV28,TRBJ2-7,CASSRLAGVYEQYF,TGTGCCAGCAGTCGGCTAGCGGGTGTCTACGAGCAGTACTTC
.,.,TRBV6-5,TRBJ2-2,CASSYSSQTNTGELFF,TGTGCCAGCAGTTACAGTTCTCAGACGAACACCGGGGAGCTGTTTTTT
.,.,TRBV18,TRBJ1-5,CASSPGGDNQPQHF,TGTGCCAGCTCACCAGGCGGGGACAATCAGCCCCAGCATTTT
TRBD2,.,TRBV11-2,TRBJ2-7,CASSLELAGRYEQYF,TGTGCCAGCAGCTTAGAGCTAGCGGGGCGTTACGAGCAGTACTTC
TRBD2,.,TRBV7-8,TRBJ2-1,CASSFGASGDWNEQFF,TGTGCCAGCAGCTTCGGTGCAAGCGGGGATTGGAATGAGCAGTTCTTC
TRBD1,.,TRBV7-9,TRBJ2-2,CASSLFPPQGAGTGELFF,TGTGCCAGCAGTTTATTCCCCCCACAGGGGGCCGGCACCGGGGAGCTGTTTTTT
TRBD1,few,TRBV7-2,TRBJ2-6,CASSSRDRTYSGANVLTF,TGTGCCAGCAGTTCACGGGACAGAACTTACTCTGGGGCCAACGTCCTGACTTTC
TRBD1,.,TRBV28,TRBJ1-1,CASSSGQGKRGTEAFF,TGTGCCAGCAGTTCGGGACAGGGTAAAAGGGGAACTGAAGCTTTCTTT
TRBD1,.,TRBV7-3,TRBJ2-7,CASSSPLQGYVAYEQYF,TGTGCCAGCAGCTCCCCCCTACAGGGGTATGTTGCCTACGAGCAGTACTTC